A single sample gave rise to the 14 T cell receptor beta chains below, sequenced in a study of regulatory T cells in long-lasting Graves disease. iRepertoire HTBI primers and Arm-PCR of CDR3 regions built TCR beta libraries. TCRdb reanalysed the multiplex PCR reads using MiXCR and keeps one entry per CDR3 protein. Of approximately 440,000 distinct CDR3 sequences in the sample, around 15% were seen once. Time point denoted: newly diagnosed GD, antithyroid drugs for less than 3 months. PBMCs were the source of the RNA used for TCR sequencing. This sample was also put to use in a study of T cells in Graves' hyperthyroidism and ophthalmopathy.

The sequencing here drew on peripheral blood mononuclear cells (PBMCs), taken at new diagnosis, from a patient treated with antithyroid drugs. Source of these receptors: a middle-aged man with Graves disease.

This clonotype has more than one count but fewer than ten. The J gene is TRBJ2-2, the V gene TRBV9; 12 nucleotides line up with TRBD2. The V and J ends lost 6 bases and 7 bases, in that order; junction bases with no gene match: 7. The CDR3 loop spans 15 amino acids. The germline V gene encodes CDR1 SGDLS and CDR2 YYNGEE. In nucleotides, the CDR3 is TGTGCCAGCACGACTAGCGGGAGAGGGGACGGGGAGCTGTTTTTT. This gives the protein CASTTSGRGDGELFF.

This clonotype was seen at least ten times. The chain carries TRBV11-2 and TRBJ2-7, with D maybe TRBD1 (5 bases). The CDR3 has 14 residues. Germline CDR1 is SGHAT and CDR2 is FQNNGV. V shed 2 bases and J shed 3 bases, with 11 bases lying between them. This chain's CDR3 is CASSLIDRNYEQYF. In DNA form, the CDR3 reads TGTGCCAGCAGCTTAATAGACAGAAACTACGAGCAGTACTTC.

This chain connects TRBV2 to TRBJ2-7; 7 positions match TRBD1. Germline V lookup: CDR1 SNHLY, CDR2 FYNNEI. Trimming at V came to 6 bases and at J to 0 bases, leaving 5 bases not matched to a gene. The CDR3 extends over 14 amino acids. CDR3 in amino acids: CASSADRASYEQYF. CDR3 nucleotide sequence: TGTGCCAGCAGCGCCGACAGGGCCTCCTACGAGCAGTACTTC. Together with reference TRBV2 and TRBJ2-7, the CDR3 gives the full variable domain: EPEVTQTPSHQVTQMGQEVILRCVPISNHLYFYWYRQILGQKVEFLVSFYNNEISEKSEIFDDQFSVERPDGSNFTLKIRSTKLEDSAMYFCASSADRASYEQYFGPGTRLTVT.

This clonotype was counted only a few times. This rearrangement joins TRBV10-3 to TRBJ2-2; 11 bases agree with TRBD2. CDR1 and CDR2 (germline): ENHRY, SYGVKD. With V trimmed by 9 bases and J by 4 bases, 4 bases remained unmatched. The CDR3 spans 14 residues. The chain's CDR3 is CAITSGSATGELFF. CDR3 DNA: TGTGCCATAACTAGCGGGAGTGCCACCGGGGAGCTGTTTTTT.

This clonotype was recorded a few times. The DNA of the CDR3 is TGTGCCAGCAGCCCGACTCTAGCGGGTGAGCAGTTCTTC. Encoded protein: CASSPTLAGEQFF. The chain employs TRBV7-9 and TRBJ2-1; 8 bases map to TRBD2. Germline lookup yields CDR1 SEHNR and CDR2 FQNEAQ (reference sequence). The CDR3 is made up of 13 amino acids. The V segment lost 5 bases and the J segment 9 bases; nucleotides outside the gene matches: 6. Based on the CDR3 plus reference TRBV7-9 and TRBJ2-1, the full variable domain is DTGVSQNPRHKITKRGQNVTFRCDPISEHNRLYWYRQTLGQGPEFLTYFQNEAQLEKSRLLSDRFSAERPKGSFSTLEIQRTEQGDSAMYLCASSPTLAGEQFFGPGTRLTVL.

On this clonotype itself: This may arise from a read error, as a much more abundant clone is one base away. The chain uses TRBV3-1 and TRBJ1-2; D gene ambiguous. Germline CDR1 and CDR2: LGHDT and YNNKEL (reference sequence). The CDR3 sequence is 18 residues long. V was pared by 1 base and J by 5 bases, with 23 bases between. The CDR3 region is CASSQVTSGIGQGYGYTF. The CDR3 nucleotides are TGTGCCAGCAGCCAAGTCACCTCCGGGATAGGGCAAGGATATGGCTACACCTTC.

This clonotype turned up a few times. This chain connects TRBV9 to TRBJ1-6; 10 nucleotides line up with TRBD1. The CDR3 has 15 residues. V trimming: 3 bases; J trimming: 8 bases; junction bases outside the gene matches: 5. CDR1 is SGDLS, CDR2 YYNGEE, per germline. This CDR3 is CASSGAGTGDSPLHF. For the CDR3, the DNA is TGTGCCAGCAGCGGCGCCGGGACAGGGGATTCACCCCTCCACTTT.

On this clonotype: This may come from a read error, since a much larger clone is one base off. The V and J genes are TRBV11-2 and TRBJ2-1; TRBD2 aligns across 7 bases. In germline, CDR1 is SGHAT, CDR2 FQNNGV. V gave up 5 bases and J gave up 7 bases; unmatched junction bases: 11. The CDR3 has 15 residues. CDR3 region: CASSPTAGKENEQFF. In DNA, the CDR3 is TGTGCCAGCAGCCCAACAGCGGGGAAGGAGAATGAGCAGTTCTTC.

The chain recombines TRBV20-1 with TRBJ2-1; D is unresolved. The V gene's germline CDR1 is DFQATT and CDR2 SNEGSKA (reference sequence). V lost 3 bases and J 7 bases, leaving 7 bases between the germline ends. The CDR3 contains 11 residues. CDR3 in DNA: TGCAGTGCTAGTGCCGTAAATGAGCAGTTCTTC. It codes for CSASAVNEQFF.

This clonotype was found many times. The V and J genes are TRBV5-1 and TRBJ2-7; D remains unclear. Germline CDR1 SGHRS, CDR2 YFSETQ. V was clipped by 0 bases and J by 5 bases, with 12 bases between them. CDR3 length: 14 amino acids. As DNA, the CDR3 is TGCGCCAGCAGCTTGGCGGCGGTTATTGACGAGCAGTACTTC. Translating it yields CASSLAAVIDEQYF. The whole variable domain, remainder taken from reference TRBV5-1 and TRBJ2-7, is KAGVTQTPRYLIKTRGQQVTLSCSPISGHRSVSWYQQTPGQGLQFLFEYFSETQRNKGNFPGRFSGRQFSNSRSEMNVSTLELGDSALYLCASSLAAVIDEQYFGPGTRLTVT.

This clonotype has a count of ten or more. J is TRBJ1-1 and V is TRBV6-2 or TRBV6-3; D possibly corresponds to TRBD1 (5 bases). This CDR3 is built from 15 residues. The germline V and J ends were trimmed by 0 bases and 1 base, with 9 bases remaining between them. The germline gives CDR1 MNHEY, CDR2 SVGEGT. Here the CDR3 reads CASSYSDSPNTEAFF. As DNA, the CDR3 is TGTGCCAGCAGTTACTCAGACAGCCCGAACACTGAAGCTTTCTTT.

This clonotype has ten or more counts. The rearrangement joins TRBV3-1 to TRBJ1-4, with 7 bases fitting TRBD1. The CDR3 is 15 residues long. The J segment lost 5 bases and the V segment lost 4 bases, leaving 7 bases of the junction unmatched. Germline loops: CDR1 LGHDT, CDR2 YNNKEL (reference sequence). The CDR3 here is CASSPSTGINEKLFF. In nucleotides, the CDR3 is TGTGCCAGCAGCCCCTCGACAGGGATAAATGAAAAACTGTTTTTT.

Ten or more counts support this clonotype. The J gene is TRBJ2-5, the V gene TRBV5-1; TRBD1 or TRBD2 may be the D gene (5 bases each). The V and J ends lost 4 bases and 5 bases respectively, with 15 bases between them. The CDR3 covers 14 residues. CDR1 SGHRS and CDR2 YFSETQ come from the germline V gene. The CDR3 region is CASSPDWGIETQYF. CDR3 in DNA: TGCGCCAGCAGCCCAGACTGGGGGATTGAGACCCAGTACTTC.

Remarks on this clonotype: Just one base apart from a much larger clone, this may be a read error. J is TRBJ2-7 and V is TRBV20-1; 7 nucleotides match TRBD2. Germline V CDR1 and CDR2: DFQATT, SNEGSKA (reference sequence). The CDR3 is made up of 12 amino acids. This CDR3 reads CSASGRWSEQCF. CDR3 nucleotides: TGCAGTGCTAGCGGGAGGTGGAGTGAGCAGTGCTTC.